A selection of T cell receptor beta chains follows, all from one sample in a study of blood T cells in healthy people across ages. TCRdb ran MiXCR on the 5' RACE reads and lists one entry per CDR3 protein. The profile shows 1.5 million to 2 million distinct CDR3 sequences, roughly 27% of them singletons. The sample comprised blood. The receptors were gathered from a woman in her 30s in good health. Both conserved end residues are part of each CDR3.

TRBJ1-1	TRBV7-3	CASSPGGELDTEAFF
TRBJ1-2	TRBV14	CASSQDDLGGYTF
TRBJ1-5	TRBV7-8	CASGISQGSNQPQHF
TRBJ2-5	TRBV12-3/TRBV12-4	CASRASGRETQYF
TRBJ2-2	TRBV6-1	CAGSDIRGRGGELFF
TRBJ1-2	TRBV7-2	CASSLDRGPYTF
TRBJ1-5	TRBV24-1	CATSVGGGQPQHF
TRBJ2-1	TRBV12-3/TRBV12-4	CASSRYGRDGDEQFF
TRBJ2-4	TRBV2	CASSVEAKNIQYF
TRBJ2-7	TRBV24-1	CATSDPDGKQYF
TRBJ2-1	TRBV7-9	CASSLAGSFSYNEQFF
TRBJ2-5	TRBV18	CASSPRQGTRLAGDQETQYF